The rows below give T cell receptor beta chains drawn from one sample of a study of human T cells and chemical hapten exposure. TCRdb re-analysed the RACE reads in MiXCR, keeping a single row per CDR3 protein. The repertoire holds 100,000 to 150,000 distinct CDR3 sequences, with around 8.3% as singletons. The sample was whole blood. Receptors originate from a male donor in good health. Some clones in this sample may be carry-over from other donors' samples. The CDR3 runs from the conserved cysteine through the conserved F or W. Fields, in order: clone size, J gene, V gene, D gene, CDR3 DNA, CDR3 protein. A D gene is named only where the DNA matches it firmly. Not every row has a clone size; where given, it reads once, few, many or a size class.

clone_size: few
j_call: TRBJ2-5
v_call: TRBV29-1
d_call: NA
cdr3_nt: TGCAGCGTTGATTTGAAGTTGGGGCCGCTACAAGAGACCCAGTACTTC
cdr3_aa: CSVDLKLGPLQETQYF

clone_size: NA
j_call: TRBJ1-6
v_call: TRBV7-9
d_call: NA
cdr3_nt: TGTGCCAGCAGCTTAGAAGGGTGGAAACTTAATTCACCCCTCCACTTT
cdr3_aa: CASSLEGWKLNSPLHF

clone_size: many
j_call: TRBJ2-3
v_call: TRBV10-3
d_call: TRBD2
cdr3_nt: TGTGCCATCAGTGAGCCGACTAGCGGGATCACAGATACGCAGTATTTT
cdr3_aa: CAISEPTSGITDTQYF

clone_size: few
j_call: TRBJ2-7
v_call: TRBV12-3/TRBV12-4
d_call: TRBD2
cdr3_nt: TGTGCCAGCGGACGACTAGCGGGAATGCACGAGCAGTACTTC
cdr3_aa: CASGRLAGMHEQYF

clone_size: many
j_call: TRBJ2-1
v_call: TRBV13
d_call: NA
cdr3_nt: TGTGCCAGCAGCTTAGATCAGAGCTCCTACAATGAGCAGTTCTTC
cdr3_aa: CASSLDQSSYNEQFF

clone_size: few
j_call: TRBJ2-1
v_call: TRBV6-2/TRBV6-3
d_call: TRBD2
cdr3_nt: TGTGCCAGCAGGGGACTAGCGGGGATTTACAATGAGCAGTTCTTC
cdr3_aa: CASRGLAGIYNEQFF

clone_size: many
j_call: TRBJ1-5
v_call: TRBV3-1
d_call: NA
cdr3_nt: TGTGCCAGCAGTCCCCAGGGGCGCAATCAGCCCCAGCATTTT
cdr3_aa: CASSPQGRNQPQHF

clone_size: many
j_call: TRBJ2-3
v_call: TRBV6-6
d_call: NA
cdr3_nt: TGTGCCAGCAGTTCGGCGGATACGCAGTATTTT
cdr3_aa: CASSSADTQYF

clone_size: many
j_call: TRBJ2-3
v_call: TRBV29-1
d_call: NA
cdr3_nt: TGCAGCGTCCGACAACGGCTGGCAGATACGCAGTATTTT
cdr3_aa: CSVRQRLADTQYF

clone_size: many
j_call: TRBJ2-1
v_call: TRBV11-3
d_call: TRBD2
cdr3_nt: TGTGCCAGCAGCGTACTAGCGAGCAATGAGCAGTTCTTC
cdr3_aa: CASSVLASNEQFF

clone_size: few
j_call: TRBJ2-3
v_call: TRBV30
d_call: NA
cdr3_nt: TGTGCCTGGAGTGAACCCCTCGATCCAGATACGCAGTATTTT
cdr3_aa: CAWSEPLDPDTQYF

clone_size: many
j_call: TRBJ1-1
v_call: TRBV20-1
d_call: TRBD1
cdr3_nt: TGCAGTGCTCTAACAGGGGGCCGCACTGAAGCTTTCTTT
cdr3_aa: CSALTGGRTEAFF

clone_size: many
j_call: TRBJ2-2
v_call: TRBV3-1
d_call: TRBD2
cdr3_nt: TGTGCCAGCAGCCAAGCCGCTAGCGGGAGGCCATCCGGGGAGCTGTTTTTT
cdr3_aa: CASSQAASGRPSGELFF

clone_size: few
j_call: TRBJ1-2
v_call: TRBV5-1
d_call: NA
cdr3_nt: TGCGCCAGCAGCTTGGATAGTGGCTACACCTTC
cdr3_aa: CASSLDSGYTF

clone_size: many
j_call: TRBJ1-2
v_call: TRBV5-6
d_call: NA
cdr3_nt: TGTGCCAGCAGCTTGTTGTGGGACTACACCTTC
cdr3_aa: CASSLLWDYTF

clone_size: few
j_call: TRBJ2-1
v_call: TRBV7-8
d_call: TRBD1
cdr3_nt: TGTGCCAGCAGCTTTGGGACAGGGGCCTACAATGAGCAGTTCTTC
cdr3_aa: CASSFGTGAYNEQFF

clone_size: few
j_call: TRBJ1-3
v_call: TRBV9
d_call: NA
cdr3_nt: TGTGCCAGCAACTCTGTTCTGGGAAACACCATATATTTT
cdr3_aa: CASNSVLGNTIYF

clone_size: NA
j_call: TRBJ2-3
v_call: TRBV25-1
d_call: TRBD2
cdr3_nt: TGTGCCAGCAGTGTTCTAGCGGGGAAAGGCGATACGCAGTATTTT
cdr3_aa: CASSVLAGKGDTQYF

clone_size: many
j_call: TRBJ2-1
v_call: TRBV6-4
d_call: NA
cdr3_nt: TGTGCCAGCAGTCCCCGGTCAAACAATGAGCAGTTCTTC
cdr3_aa: CASSPRSNNEQFF

clone_size: NA
j_call: TRBJ2-7
v_call: TRBV4-3
d_call: TRBD1
cdr3_nt: TGCGCCAGCAGCCAAGATAAGGGACAGGGATTCTACGAGCAGTACTTC
cdr3_aa: CASSQDKGQGFYEQYF

clone_size: many
j_call: TRBJ2-2
v_call: TRBV7-2
d_call: NA
cdr3_nt: TGTGCCAGCAGCTTACCCATGCTAGGGGGAAGGACCGGGGAGCTGTTTTTT
cdr3_aa: CASSLPMLGGRTGELFF

clone_size: NA
j_call: TRBJ2-1
v_call: TRBV20-1
d_call: NA
cdr3_nt: TGCAGTGCTAGCGGGGCTATTAATGAGCAGTTCTTC
cdr3_aa: CSASGAINEQFF

clone_size: few
j_call: TRBJ2-5
v_call: TRBV6-5
d_call: NA
cdr3_nt: TGTGCCAGCAGTTACTCCTCGATGGGGCAAGAGACCCAGTACTTC
cdr3_aa: CASSYSSMGQETQYF

clone_size: many
j_call: TRBJ1-1
v_call: TRBV27
d_call: NA
cdr3_nt: TGTGCCAGCAGTCCTAAAGGGACTGAAGCTTTCTTT
cdr3_aa: CASSPKGTEAFF

clone_size: NA
j_call: TRBJ1-2
v_call: TRBV7-9
d_call: TRBD1
cdr3_nt: TGTGCCAGCAGCCCCACGCCGGGACAGGCTTCTAACTATGGCTACACCTTC
cdr3_aa: CASSPTPGQASNYGYTF

clone_size: NA
j_call: TRBJ2-7
v_call: TRBV6-1
d_call: NA
cdr3_nt: TGTGCCAGCAGTGAATGGACAACCTACGAGCAGTACTTC
cdr3_aa: CASSEWTTYEQYF

clone_size: few
j_call: TRBJ2-1
v_call: TRBV12-3/TRBV12-4
d_call: TRBD2
cdr3_nt: TGTGCCAGCAGTTTAGCATCCCTAGCGGGACGTAATGAGCAGTTCTTC
cdr3_aa: CASSLASLAGRNEQFF

clone_size: NA
j_call: TRBJ2-7
v_call: TRBV3-1
d_call: TRBD2
cdr3_nt: TGTGCCAGCAGCCGTCGGACTAGCGGGACCTACGAGCAGTACTTC
cdr3_aa: CASSRRTSGTYEQYF

clone_size: few
j_call: TRBJ2-1
v_call: TRBV6-5
d_call: NA
cdr3_nt: TGTGCCAGCAGTTACTCCGAGTCGGGGAACAATGAGCAGTTCTTC
cdr3_aa: CASSYSESGNNEQFF